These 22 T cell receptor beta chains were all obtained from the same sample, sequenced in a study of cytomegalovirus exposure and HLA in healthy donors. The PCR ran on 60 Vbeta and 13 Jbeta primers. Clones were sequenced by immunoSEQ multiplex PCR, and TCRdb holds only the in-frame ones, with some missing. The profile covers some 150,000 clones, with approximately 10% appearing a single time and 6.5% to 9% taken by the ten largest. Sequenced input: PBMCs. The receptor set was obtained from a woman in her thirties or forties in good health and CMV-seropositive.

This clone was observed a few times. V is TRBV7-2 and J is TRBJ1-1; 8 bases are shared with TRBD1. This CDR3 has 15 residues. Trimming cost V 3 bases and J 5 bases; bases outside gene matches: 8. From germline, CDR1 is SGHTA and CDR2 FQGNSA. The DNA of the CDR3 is TGTGCCAGCAGCTTTTACGGGACAGGCGGGACTGAAGCTTTCTTT. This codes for CASSFYGTGGTEAFF.

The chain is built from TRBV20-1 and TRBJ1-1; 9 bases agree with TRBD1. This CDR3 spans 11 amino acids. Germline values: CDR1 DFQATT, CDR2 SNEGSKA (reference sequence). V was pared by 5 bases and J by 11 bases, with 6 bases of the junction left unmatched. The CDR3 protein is CSAPDRGQAFF. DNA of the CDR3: TGCAGTGCTCCGGACAGGGGCCAGGCTTTCTTT.

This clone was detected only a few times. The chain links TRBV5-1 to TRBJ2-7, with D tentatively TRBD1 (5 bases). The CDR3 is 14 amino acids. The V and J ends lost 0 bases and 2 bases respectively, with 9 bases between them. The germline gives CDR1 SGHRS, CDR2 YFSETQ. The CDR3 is CASSLEQVTYEQYF. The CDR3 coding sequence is TGCGCCAGCAGCTTGGAACAGGTCACCTACGAGCAGTACTTC.

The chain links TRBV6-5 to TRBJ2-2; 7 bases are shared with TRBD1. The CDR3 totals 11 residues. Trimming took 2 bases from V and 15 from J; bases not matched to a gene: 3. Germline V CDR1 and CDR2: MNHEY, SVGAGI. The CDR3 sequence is CASSYQGVMFF. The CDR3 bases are TGTGCCAGCAGTTACCAGGGGGTGATGTTTTTT.

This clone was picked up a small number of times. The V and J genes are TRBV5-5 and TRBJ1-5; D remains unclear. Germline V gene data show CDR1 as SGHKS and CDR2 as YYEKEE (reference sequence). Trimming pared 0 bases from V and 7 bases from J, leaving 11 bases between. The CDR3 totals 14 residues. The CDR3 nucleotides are TGTGCCAGCAGCTTGGAACCAACAACCCAGCCCCAGCATTTT. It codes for CASSLEPTTQPQHF.

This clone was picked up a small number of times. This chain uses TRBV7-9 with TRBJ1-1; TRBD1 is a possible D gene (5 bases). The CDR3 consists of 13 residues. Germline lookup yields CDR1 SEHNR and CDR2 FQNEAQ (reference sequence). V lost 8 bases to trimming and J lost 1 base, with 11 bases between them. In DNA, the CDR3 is TGTGCCAGCGAAGCGGGGACGAACACTGAAGCTTTCTTT. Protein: CASEAGTNTEAFF.

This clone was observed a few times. This CDR3 reads CATSRGPWPQHF. In DNA, the CDR3 is TGTGCCACCAGCAGAGGGCCTTGGCCCCAGCATTTT. The rearrangement joins TRBV15 to TRBJ1-5, with D unresolved. Germline V lookup: CDR1 LNHNV, CDR2 YYDKDF (reference sequence). V was pared by 1 base and J by 9 bases, with 7 bases between. This CDR3 contains 12 residues.

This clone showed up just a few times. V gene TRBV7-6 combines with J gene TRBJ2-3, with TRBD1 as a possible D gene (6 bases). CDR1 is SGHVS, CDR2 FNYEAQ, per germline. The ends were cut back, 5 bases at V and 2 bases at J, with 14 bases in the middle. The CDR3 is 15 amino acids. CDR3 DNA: TGTGCCAGCAGCGCAACGACAGGAATCACAGATACGCAGTATTTT. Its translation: CASSATTGITDTQYF.

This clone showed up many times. In DNA, the CDR3 is TGCGCCAGCAGCTACGGACTAGCGGGGGGCACGATGGATACGCAGTATTTT. Translating it yields CASSYGLAGGTMDTQYF. The chain couples TRBV5-1 to TRBJ2-3, with 14 positions matching TRBD2. The junction had 9 bases not matched to a gene; V was cut back by 3 bases and J by 6 bases. CDR3 length: 17 residues. The germline CDR1 and CDR2 sequences are SGHRS and YFSETQ.

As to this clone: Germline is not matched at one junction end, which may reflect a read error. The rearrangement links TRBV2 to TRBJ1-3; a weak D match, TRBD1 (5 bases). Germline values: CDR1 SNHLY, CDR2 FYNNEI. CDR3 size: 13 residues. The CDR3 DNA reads TGTGCCAGCAGAAGGGGCTCTGGAAACGCCATATATTTT. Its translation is CASRRGSGNAIYF.

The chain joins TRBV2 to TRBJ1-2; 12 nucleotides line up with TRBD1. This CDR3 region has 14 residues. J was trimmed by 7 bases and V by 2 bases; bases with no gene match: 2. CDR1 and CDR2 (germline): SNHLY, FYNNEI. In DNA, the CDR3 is TGTGCCAGCAGTGAATTGGGACAGGGGGCTGGCTACACCTTC. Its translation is CASSELGQGAGYTF.

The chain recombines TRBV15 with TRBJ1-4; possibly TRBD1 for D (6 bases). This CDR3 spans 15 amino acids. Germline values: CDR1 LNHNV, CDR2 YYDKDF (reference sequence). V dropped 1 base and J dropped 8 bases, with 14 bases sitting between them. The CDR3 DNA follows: TGTGCCACCAGCAGAGTGGGCATCCAGGGGGAAAAACTGTTTTTT. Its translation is CATSRVGIQGEKLFF.

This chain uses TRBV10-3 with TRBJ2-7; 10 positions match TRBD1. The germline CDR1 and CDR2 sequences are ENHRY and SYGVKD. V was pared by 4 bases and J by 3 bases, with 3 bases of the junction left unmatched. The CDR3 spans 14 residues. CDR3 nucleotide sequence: TGTGCCATCAGTGGGACAGGGGGACTCTACGAGCAGTACTTC. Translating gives CAISGTGGLYEQYF.

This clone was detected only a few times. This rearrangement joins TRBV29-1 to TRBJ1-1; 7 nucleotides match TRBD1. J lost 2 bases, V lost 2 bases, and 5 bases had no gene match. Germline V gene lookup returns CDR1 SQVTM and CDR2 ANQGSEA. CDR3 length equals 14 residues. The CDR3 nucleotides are TGCAGCGTTGAAAAGGGACAGATAAACACTGAAGCTTTCTTT. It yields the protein CSVEKGQINTEAFF.

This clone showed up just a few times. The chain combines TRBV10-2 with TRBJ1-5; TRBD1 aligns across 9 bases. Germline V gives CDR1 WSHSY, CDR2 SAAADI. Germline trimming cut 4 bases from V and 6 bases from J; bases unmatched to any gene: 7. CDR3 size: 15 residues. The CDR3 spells CASSVTGQGGQPQHF. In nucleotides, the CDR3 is TGCGCCAGCAGTGTAACGGGACAGGGAGGTCAGCCCCAGCATTTT.

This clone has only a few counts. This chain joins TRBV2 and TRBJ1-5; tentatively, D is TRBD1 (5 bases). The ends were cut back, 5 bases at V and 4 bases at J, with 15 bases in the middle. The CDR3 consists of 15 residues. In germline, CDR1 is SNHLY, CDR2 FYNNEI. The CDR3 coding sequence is TGTGCCAGCAGTCCGACTAGACAGACAAATCAGCCCCAGCATTTT. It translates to CASSPTRQTNQPQHF.

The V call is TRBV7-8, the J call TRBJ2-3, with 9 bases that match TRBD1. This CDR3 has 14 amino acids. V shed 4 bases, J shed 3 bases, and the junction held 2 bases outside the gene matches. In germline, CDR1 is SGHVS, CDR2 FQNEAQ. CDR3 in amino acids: CASSWGQGTDTQYF. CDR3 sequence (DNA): TGTGCCAGCAGCTGGGGACAGGGTACAGATACGCAGTATTTT.

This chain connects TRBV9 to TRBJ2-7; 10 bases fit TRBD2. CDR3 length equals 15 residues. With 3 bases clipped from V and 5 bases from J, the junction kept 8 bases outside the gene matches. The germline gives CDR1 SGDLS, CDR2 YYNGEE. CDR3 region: CASSAHGTSDNEQYF. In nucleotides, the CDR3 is TGTGCCAGCAGCGCGCACGGGACTAGCGATAACGAGCAGTACTTC.

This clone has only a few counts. As DNA, the CDR3 is TGTGCCAGCAGCCCTAGTCCCGGGACAGGGTTCAATCAGCCCCAGCATTTT. Translation: CASSPSPGTGFNQPQHF. V usage is TRBV9 and J usage is TRBJ1-5, with 9 nucleotides matching TRBD1. The CDR3 is 17 residues long. The ends lost 4 bases at V and 3 bases at J; junction bases unmatched: 11. Per germline, CDR1 SGDLS and CDR2 YYNGEE.

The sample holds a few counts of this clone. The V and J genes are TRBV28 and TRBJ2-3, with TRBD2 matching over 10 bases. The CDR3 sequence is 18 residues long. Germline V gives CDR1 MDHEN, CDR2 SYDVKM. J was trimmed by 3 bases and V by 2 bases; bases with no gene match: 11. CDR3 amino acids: CASSLMGERGGGTDTQYF. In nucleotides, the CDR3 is TGTGCCAGCAGTTTAATGGGGGAGCGGGGGGGCGGAACAGATACGCAGTATTTT. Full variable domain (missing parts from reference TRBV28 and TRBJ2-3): DVKVTQSSRYLVKRTGEKVFLECVQDMDHENMFWYRQDPGLGLRLIYFSYDVKMKEKGDIPEGYSVSREKKERFSLILESASTNQTSMYLCASSLMGERGGGTDTQYFGPGTRLTVL.

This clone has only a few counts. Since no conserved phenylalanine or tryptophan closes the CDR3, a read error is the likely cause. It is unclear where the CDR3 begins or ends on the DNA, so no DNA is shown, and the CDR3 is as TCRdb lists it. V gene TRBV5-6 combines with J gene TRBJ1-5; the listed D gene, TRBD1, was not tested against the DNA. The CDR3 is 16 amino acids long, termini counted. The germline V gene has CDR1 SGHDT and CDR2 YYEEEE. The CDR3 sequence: CDSSQGGGFSNQPKHL.

The CDR3 DNA sequence: TGTGCCAGCAGCTTACCCGGGAACACTGAAGCTTTCTTT. Translation gives CASSLPGNTEAFF. The chain links TRBV11-3 to TRBJ1-1, with unresolved D. V was cut by 2 bases and J by 1 base, with 5 bases left in between. Germline CDR1 reads SGHNT; CDR2 reads YENEEA. This CDR3 region has 13 residues.